The rows below give T cell receptor beta chains drawn from one sample of a study of blood T cells in healthy people across ages. TCRdb ran MiXCR on the 5' RACE reads and lists one entry per CDR3 protein. The sample includes fewer than 800,000 distinct CDR3 sequences, roughly 30% of them seen just once. Input material: blood. The receptors were gathered from a woman aged 80 or over in good health. The conserved cysteine and the conserved F or W are not part of the CDR3 here. D genes are given only for firm matches.

d_call	v_call	j_call	cdr3_aa
-	TRBV12-2	TRBJ2-5	ASRLNGRSPQETQY
TRBD1	TRBV18	TRBJ2-5	ASSPQTGGITKTQY
TRBD2	TRBV12-3/TRBV12-4	TRBJ2-1	ASGVASGAYNEQF
-	TRBV7-3	TRBJ1-2	ASSLTTSAGGYT
-	TRBV12-3/TRBV12-4	TRBJ1-2	ASSTGGNTNYGYT
-	TRBV20-1	TRBJ1-6	SARDQWSPLH
TRBD1	TRBV7-2	TRBJ1-6	ASRLQGANNSPLH
TRBD2	TRBV7-9	TRBJ2-1	ASSLLAGGQDEQF
TRBD1	TRBV28	TRBJ1-1	ASSSSLTGENTEAF
-	TRBV3-1	TRBJ2-7	ASSQDGGFSYEQY
-	TRBV5-6	TRBJ2-5	ASSLNAGIQETQY
-	TRBV2	TRBJ1-5	ASSEFQGNQPQH
-	TRBV2	TRBJ2-1	ASRLLGGSYNEQF
-	TRBV28	TRBJ2-3	ASSLPAPGSTDTQY
-	TRBV18	TRBJ1-1	ASSPTVSSNTEAF
-	TRBV7-6	TRBJ1-4	ASSLDAGGSGKLF
-	TRBV7-9	TRBJ2-7	ASSFSRGDEQY
-	TRBV25-1	TRBJ2-1	ASRGVDIIYNEQF
TRBD2	TRBV28	TRBJ2-1	ASSLSSGGWDEQF
TRBD2	TRBV20-1	TRBJ2-1	SASGAGVWNEQF
-	TRBV5-1	TRBJ2-2	ASSLLVGRNTGELF
-	TRBV2	-	ASRSVRYEQY
TRBD1	TRBV5-1	TRBJ2-4	ASSPEGTGGFVTKNIQY
TRBD1	TRBV10-3	TRBJ2-7	AISESNRTGGPYEQY
-	TRBV5-6	TRBJ2-1	ASSLAGGDSYNEQF
-	TRBV7-2	TRBJ1-1	ASSKEMNTEAF